These T cell receptor beta chains were read from a single sample in a study of blood T cell repertoires in COVID-19. Measured with immunoSEQ multiplex PCR; TCRdb has only the in-frame clones, and not every one. Of tens of thousands of clones in the sample, 80% to 90% were seen once. The source material was peripheral blood. The source of these receptors is a human donor in a cohort sampled during active COVID-19. CDR3s include the opening cysteine and the closing phenylalanine or tryptophan.

V	length	J	CDR3
TRBV11-3	15	TRBJ2-3	CASSFRGVSTDTQYF
TRBV28	16	TRBJ1-5	CASRLREGLGNQPQHF
TRBV19	14	TRBJ2-1	CASSMPGGWNEQFF
TRBV28	14	TRBJ2-1	CASTVGRSHNEQFF
TRBV2	15	TRBJ2-2	CASRLGREVTGELFF
TRBV5-6	15	TRBJ1-2	CASSLGQRSNYGYTF
TRBV27	15	TRBJ1-5	CASSLTGGGNQPQHF
TRBV2	15	TRBJ1-1	CATQPTSILSTEAFF
TRBV18	14	TRBJ2-4	CASSPGDRGDIQYF
TRBV6-2/TRBV6-3	15	TRBJ1-2	CASSRTGAWSYGYTF
TRBV5-6	13	TRBJ1-2	CASSTSRIYGYTF
TRBV7-3	13	TRBJ1-1	CASSLMGTGKAFF
TRBV2	16	TRBJ1-3	CASSLRQSYSGNTIYF
TRBV7-9	15	TRBJ1-3	CASSPSTGVADTIYF
TRBV2	14	TRBJ2-3	CASSDIGWTDTQYF
TRBV29-1	14	TRBJ1-1	CSVRDRGRNTEAFF
TRBV5-8	14	TRBJ2-7	CASRLAGGSYEQYF
TRBV28	16	TRBJ1-5	CASSLVAGTGRQPQHF
TRBV5-1	17	TRBJ2-1	CASSSPISGGVSSEQFF
TRBV11-1	11	TRBJ2-1	CASSPGEEQFF
TRBV4-1	18	TRBJ2-7	CASSPRTGGSESSYEQYF
TRBV6-2/TRBV6-3	12	TRBJ1-2	CASSLDYYGYTF
TRBV4-1	13	TRBJ2-7	CASSRTGSYEQYF
TRBV9	17	TRBJ2-7	CASSAGWGSGTAYEQYF
TRBV6-2/TRBV6-3	19	TRBJ1-4	CASSYSAGTDGNYDEKLFF